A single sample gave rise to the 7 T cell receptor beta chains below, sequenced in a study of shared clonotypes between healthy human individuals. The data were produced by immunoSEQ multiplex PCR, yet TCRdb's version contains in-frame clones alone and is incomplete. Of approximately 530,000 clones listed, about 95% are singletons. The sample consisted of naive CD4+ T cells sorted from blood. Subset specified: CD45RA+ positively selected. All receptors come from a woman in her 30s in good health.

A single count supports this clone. DNA for the CDR3: TGTGCCAGCAGTCCGACACGCGAAGAGACCCAGTACTTC. The encoded protein is CASSPTREETQYF. The chain links TRBV2 to TRBJ2-5; no clear D. CDR3 length: 13 residues. Germline V gives CDR1 SNHLY, CDR2 FYNNEI. Trimming removed 5 bases from V and 3 bases from J, with 10 bases in between.

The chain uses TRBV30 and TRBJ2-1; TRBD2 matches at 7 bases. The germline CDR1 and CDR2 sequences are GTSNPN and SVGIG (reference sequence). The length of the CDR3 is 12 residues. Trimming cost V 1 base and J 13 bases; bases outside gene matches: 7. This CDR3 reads CAWSATSRIQFF. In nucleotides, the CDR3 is TGTGCCTGGAGTGCGACTAGCAGAATTCAGTTCTTC.

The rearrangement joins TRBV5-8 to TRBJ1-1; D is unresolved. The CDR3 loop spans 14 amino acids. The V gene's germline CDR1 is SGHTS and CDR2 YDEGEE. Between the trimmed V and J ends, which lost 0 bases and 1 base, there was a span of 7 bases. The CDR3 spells CASSLVVENTEAFF. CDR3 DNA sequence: TGTGCCAGCAGCTTGGTGGTGGAGAACACTGAAGCTTTCTTT.

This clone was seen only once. The CDR3 region has the DNA TGTGCCAGCAGTGACCAGACCGGCTACACCTTC. It codes for CASSDQTGYTF. The genes are TRBV6-1 and TRBJ1-2; D gene uncertain. Germline CDR1 MNHNS, CDR2 SASEGT. CDR3 size: 11 residues. V was pared by 3 bases and J by 8 bases, with 7 bases between.

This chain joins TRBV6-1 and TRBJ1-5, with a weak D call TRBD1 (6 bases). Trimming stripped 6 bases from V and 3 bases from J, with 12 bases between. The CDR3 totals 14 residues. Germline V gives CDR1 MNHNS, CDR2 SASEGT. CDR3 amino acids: CASSPGAINQPQHF. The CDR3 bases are TGTGCCAGCAGCCCAGGGGCGATCAATCAGCCCCAGCATTTT.

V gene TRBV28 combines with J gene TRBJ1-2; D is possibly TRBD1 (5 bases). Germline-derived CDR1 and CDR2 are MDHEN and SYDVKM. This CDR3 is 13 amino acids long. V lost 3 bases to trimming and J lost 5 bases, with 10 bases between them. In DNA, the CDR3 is TGTGCCAGCAGTTTTGGCAGGGATTATGGCTACACCTTC. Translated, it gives CASSFGRDYGYTF.

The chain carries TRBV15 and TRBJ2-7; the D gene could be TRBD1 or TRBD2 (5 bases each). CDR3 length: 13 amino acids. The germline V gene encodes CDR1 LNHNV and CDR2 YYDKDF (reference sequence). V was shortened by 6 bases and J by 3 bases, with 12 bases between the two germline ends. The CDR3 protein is CATSRGSLYEQYF. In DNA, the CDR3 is TGTGCCACCAGTCGGGGCAGTCTCTACGAGCAGTACTTC.